This is a list of T cell receptor beta chains from one sample in a study of T cell repertoires in cytomegalovirus infection. MiXCR was run by TCRdb on the reads, yielding one entry per CDR3 protein. The data show about 140,000 distinct CDR3 sequences, about 6.1% seen once. Material: PBMCs. The receptors were sampled from a human donor in good health (CMV status not recorded). Some clones in this sample may be carry-over from other donors' samples. Each CDR3 is given with its conserved first and last residue. The order of the fields is clone size, V gene, D gene, J gene, CDR3 protein, CDR3 DNA. A D gene is named only where the DNA matches it firmly. Rows may omit the clone size; those that give it use once, few, many or a size class.

size: many; V: TRBV7-2; D: TRBD2; J: TRBJ2-1; CDR3: CASSLRGGLGRDREQFF; DNA: TGTGCCAGCAGCTTAAGAGGGGGACTAGGGAGGGACCGAGAGCAGTTCTTC
size: many; V: TRBV7-2; D: TRBD1; J: TRBJ2-7; CDR3: CASSGRTGGREQYF; DNA: TGTGCCAGCAGCGGCCGGACAGGGGGAAGGGAGCAGTACTTC
size: many; V: TRBV7-2; D: -; J: TRBJ1-6; CDR3: CASSLVTANNSPLHF; DNA: TGTGCCAGCAGCTTAGTGACAGCCAATAATTCACCCCTCCACTTT
size: many; V: TRBV12-3/TRBV12-4; D: TRBD1; J: TRBJ1-2; CDR3: CASSSGQVRTF; DNA: TGTGCCAGCAGTTCGGGACAGGTCCGGACCTTC
size: many; V: TRBV12-3/TRBV12-4; D: -; J: TRBJ1-2; CDR3: CASSPALNYGYTF; DNA: TGTGCCAGCAGTCCCGCCCTGAACTATGGCTACACCTTC
size: many; V: TRBV15; D: TRBD1; J: TRBJ2-3; CDR3: CATSLQGAGSTDTQYF; DNA: TGTGCCACCAGCCTCCAGGGGGCAGGAAGCACAGATACGCAGTATTTT
size: many; V: TRBV11-3; D: -; J: TRBJ2-3; CDR3: CASSLGGSSTDTQYF; DNA: TGTGCCAGCAGCTTGGGCGGATCTAGCACAGATACGCAGTATTTT
size: many; V: TRBV11-2; D: TRBD1; J: TRBJ1-4; CDR3: CASSARTGGNEKLFF; DNA: TGTGCCAGCAGCGCCCGGACAGGGGGGAATGAAAAACTGTTTTTT
size: many; V: TRBV25-1; D: -; J: TRBJ1-1; CDR3: CASSEWGGNTEAFF; DNA: TGTGCCAGCAGTGAATGGGGCGGAAACACTGAAGCTTTCTTT
size: many; V: TRBV5-6; D: -; J: TRBJ2-1; CDR3: CASSGLGPSSYNEQFF; DNA: TGTGCCAGCAGCGGCCTGGGACCTAGCTCTTACAATGAGCAGTTCTTC
size: many; V: TRBV28; D: -; J: TRBJ1-5; CDR3: CASSTGQKNQPQHF; DNA: TGTGCCAGCAGCACCGGACAGAAAAATCAGCCCCAGCATTTT
size: many; V: TRBV20-1; D: -; J: TRBJ2-3; CDR3: CSAGGPHTDTQYF; DNA: TGCAGTGCAGGGGGGCCCCACACAGATACGCAGTATTTT
size: many; V: TRBV7-3; D: -; J: TRBJ1-1; CDR3: CASSPQMNTEAFF; DNA: TGTGCCAGCAGCCCCCAGATGAACACTGAAGCTTTCTTT
size: many; V: TRBV11-2; D: -; J: TRBJ1-1; CDR3: CASSLGLWEMNTEAFF; DNA: TGTGCCAGCAGCTTAGGATTGTGGGAGATGAACACTGAAGCTTTCTTT
size: many; V: TRBV19; D: -; J: TRBJ1-2; CDR3: CASSIYGFRGGYTF; DNA: TGTGCCAGTAGTATTTACGGGTTCCGGGGCGGCTACACCTTC
size: few; V: TRBV20-1; D: -; J: TRBJ2-5; CDR3: CSAIHRKGDETQYF; DNA: TGCAGTGCTATCCATCGGAAGGGGGATGAGACCCAGTACTTC
size: many; V: TRBV20-1; D: -; J: TRBJ2-3; CDR3: CSARGTDTQYF; DNA: TGCAGTGCTAGAGGCACAGATACGCAGTATTTT
size: medium-sized; V: TRBV7-2; D: -; J: TRBJ2-7; CDR3: CASSYDSSLSYEQYF; DNA: TGTGCCAGCAGCTATGACAGCAGCCTGTCCTACGAGCAGTACTTC
size: many; V: TRBV7-8; D: -; J: TRBJ1-5; CDR3: CASSPGTYNQPQHF; DNA: TGTGCCAGCAGCCCCGGGACATACAATCAGCCCCAGCATTTT
size: few; V: TRBV7-2; D: TRBD1; J: TRBJ1-2; CDR3: CASSPTGEGYYGYTF; DNA: TGTGCCAGCAGTCCTACAGGGGAAGGCTACTATGGCTACACCTTC
size: -; V: TRBV7-3; D: TRBD1; J: TRBJ1-1; CDR3: CASSSGDRVNTEAFF; DNA: TGTGCCAGCAGCTCAGGGGACAGGGTGAACACTGAAGCTTTCTTT
size: many; V: TRBV19; D: -; J: TRBJ2-2; CDR3: CASIPGHNTGELFF; DNA: TGTGCCTCGATCCCGGGACATAACACCGGGGAGCTGTTTTTT
size: many; V: TRBV7-6; D: TRBD1; J: TRBJ1-6; CDR3: CASSLVPLTGTGNSPLHF; DNA: TGTGCCAGCAGCTTAGTGCCATTAACCGGGACAGGGAATTCACCCCTCCACTTT
size: many; V: TRBV7-2; D: -; J: TRBJ1-5; CDR3: CASSLIWNQPQHF; DNA: TGTGCCAGCAGCTTAATATGGAATCAGCCCCAGCATTTT
size: -; V: TRBV5-1; D: -; J: TRBJ1-1; CDR3: CASSTQAITGNTEAFF; DNA: TGCGCCAGCAGCACCCAAGCGATAACAGGGAACACTGAAGCTTTCTTT
size: many; V: TRBV5-1; D: TRBD1; J: TRBJ1-2; CDR3: CASSLEGGTGSGDYGYTF; DNA: TGCGCCAGCAGCTTGGAAGGCGGGACAGGGAGCGGGGACTATGGCTACACCTTC
size: -; V: TRBV4-3; D: -; J: TRBJ2-3; CDR3: CASSQEMGGIDTQYF; DNA: TGCGCCAGCAGCCAAGAGATGGGGGGTATAGATACGCAGTATTTT
size: -; V: TRBV14; D: -; J: TRBJ2-7; CDR3: CASSHSWGHEQYF; DNA: TGTGCCAGCAGCCACAGTTGGGGGCACGAGCAGTACTTC
size: -; V: TRBV7-6; D: TRBD2; J: TRBJ2-1; CDR3: CASSKAGPYNEQFF; DNA: TGTGCCAGCTCAAAAGCGGGACCTTACAATGAGCAGTTCTTC
size: many; V: TRBV6-2/TRBV6-3; D: TRBD2; J: TRBJ2-3; CDR3: CASSSGGLATDTQYF; DNA: TGTGCCAGCAGTTCGGGAGGACTAGCTACAGATACGCAGTATTTT
size: -; V: TRBV29-1; D: TRBD1; J: TRBJ2-7; CDR3: CSVGQGYNEQYF; DNA: TGCAGCGTTGGACAGGGCTACAACGAGCAGTACTTC
size: many; V: TRBV20-1; D: -; J: TRBJ2-5; CDR3: CSARVLRGGWETQYF; DNA: TGCAGTGCTAGAGTTTTGAGGGGGGGCTGGGAGACCCAGTACTTC
size: many; V: TRBV13; D: -; J: TRBJ2-2; CDR3: CASSLVPGLALSTGELFF; DNA: TGTGCCAGCAGCTTAGTGCCGGGCCTCGCTCTGAGCACCGGGGAGCTGTTTTTT
size: -; V: TRBV5-6; D: -; J: TRBJ1-4; CDR3: CASSLLREGGNEKLFF; DNA: TGTGCCAGCAGCTTGCTCCGGGAAGGGGGTAATGAAAAACTGTTTTTT
size: many; V: TRBV20-1; D: -; J: TRBJ1-2; CDR3: CSARRGDYGYTF; DNA: TGCAGTGCCCGCCGCGGGGACTATGGCTACACCTTC
size: many; V: TRBV7-7; D: -; J: TRBJ1-1; CDR3: CASSWTVNTEAFF; DNA: TGTGCTAGCAGCTGGACGGTGAACACTGAAGCTTTCTTT
size: many; V: TRBV20-1; D: -; J: TRBJ2-5; CDR3: CSARGQEETQYF; DNA: TGCAGTGCTAGAGGACAGGAAGAGACCCAGTACTTC
size: few; V: TRBV28; D: -; J: TRBJ1-3; CDR3: CASSLAAGFGNTIYF; DNA: TGTGCCAGCAGTCTAGCTGCAGGGTTCGGAAACACCATATATTTT
size: many; V: TRBV7-9; D: -; J: TRBJ2-1; CDR3: CASSLRGTAYNEQFF; DNA: TGTGCCAGCAGCCTTCGCGGGACCGCCTACAATGAGCAGTTCTTC
size: many; V: TRBV19; D: -; J: TRBJ1-1; CDR3: CASTKSVGNTEAFF; DNA: TGTGCCAGTACCAAAAGCGTTGGGAACACTGAAGCTTTCTTT
size: many; V: TRBV28; D: TRBD1; J: TRBJ2-6; CDR3: CASKGTGGRSGANVLTF; DNA: TGTGCCAGCAAAGGGACAGGGGGCCGCTCTGGGGCCAACGTCCTGACTTTC
size: many; V: TRBV11-2; D: TRBD1; J: TRBJ1-1; CDR3: CASSLDRDRVSFF; DNA: TGTGCCAGCAGCTTAGATCGGGACAGGGTGTCTTTCTTT
size: many; V: TRBV25-1; D: -; J: TRBJ1-1; CDR3: CASSEYKAKRTEAFF; DNA: TGTGCCAGCAGTGAATATAAGGCGAAGAGGACTGAAGCTTTCTTT
size: many; V: TRBV7-2; D: TRBD1; J: TRBJ1-2; CDR3: CASSLGQESTDTF; DNA: TGTGCCAGCAGCTTGGGACAGGAATCCACCGACACCTTC
size: -; V: TRBV7-2; D: TRBD2; J: TRBJ2-2; CDR3: CASSTLPIAGGAGELFF; DNA: TGTGCCAGCAGCACCCTCCCCATAGCGGGGGGGGCCGGGGAGCTGTTTTTT
size: many; V: TRBV7-2; D: -; J: TRBJ1-5; CDR3: CASSLVGGISNQPQHF; DNA: TGTGCCAGCAGCTTAGTGGGTGGCATTAGCAATCAGCCCCAGCATTTT
size: -; V: TRBV5-1; D: -; J: TRBJ2-2; CDR3: CASWESYRELFF; DNA: TGCGCCAGCTGGGAGTCCTACCGGGAGCTGTTTTTT
size: many; V: TRBV20-1; D: -; J: TRBJ2-3; CDR3: CSARDLGNTDTQYF; DNA: TGCAGTGCTAGAGATCTGGGCAACACAGATACGCAGTATTTT
size: -; V: TRBV2; D: -; J: TRBJ2-7; CDR3: CASSAGAGEQYF; DNA: TGTGCCAGCAGTGCAGGGGCGGGTGAGCAGTACTTC
size: -; V: TRBV7-2; D: -; J: TRBJ1-2; CDR3: CASSLVTADYGYNF; DNA: TGTGCCAGCAGCTTAGTGACAGCTGACTATGGCTACAACTTC
size: many; V: TRBV11-2; D: -; J: TRBJ1-2; CDR3: CASSFYRTVNGYTF; DNA: TGTGCCAGCAGCTTTTATCGGACAGTTAATGGCTACACCTTC
size: many; V: TRBV7-2; D: -; J: TRBJ1-1; CDR3: CASSLGRESTEAFF; DNA: TGTGCCAGCAGCTTGGGCAGGGAAAGCACTGAAGCTTTCTTT
size: -; V: TRBV10-3; D: -; J: TRBJ1-5; CDR3: CAIGDSNQPQHF; DNA: TGTGCCATCGGGGACAGCAATCAGCCCCAGCATTTT
size: many; V: TRBV4-2; D: -; J: TRBJ1-2; CDR3: CASSPREGTDGAVERYYGYTF; DNA: TGTGCCAGCAGCCCCCGGGAGGGTACAGACGGGGCAGTCGAACGGTACTATGGCTACACCTTC
size: many; V: TRBV7-2; D: -; J: TRBJ2-5; CDR3: CASSSWGQGQTQYF; DNA: TGTGCCAGCAGCTCATGGGGCCAAGGCCAGACCCAGTACTTC
size: many; V: TRBV6-2/TRBV6-3; D: -; J: TRBJ1-2; CDR3: CASSSSPWSNYGYTF; DNA: TGTGCCAGCAGCTCGAGCCCCTGGTCAAACTATGGCTACACCTTC
size: few; V: TRBV29-1; D: -; J: TRBJ1-2; CDR3: CSAAESIYGYTF; DNA: TGCAGCGCCGCCGAATCCATCTATGGCTACACCTTC
size: many; V: TRBV6-6; D: -; J: TRBJ2-2; CDR3: CASSRGSGPPGELFF; DNA: TGTGCCAGCAGCCGAGGTTCCGGGCCTCCCGGGGAGCTGTTTTTT
size: -; V: TRBV4-3; D: -; J: TRBJ2-3; CDR3: CASSQVGGPDTQYF; DNA: TGCGCCAGCAGCCAAGTGGGGGGGCCGGATACGCAGTATTTT
size: many; V: TRBV6-5; D: -; J: TRBJ1-5; CDR3: CASSYRARAQPQHF; DNA: TGTGCCAGCAGTTACAGAGCCCGCGCTCAGCCCCAGCATTTT